The clone carrying this T cell receptor beta chain is medium-sized. Its antigen remains unidentified. Germline lookup yields CDR1 LNHDA and CDR2 SQIVND (reference sequence). This CDR3 region has 14 residues. The ends lost 5 bases at V and 4 bases at J; junction bases unmatched: 5. This specimen belongs to a study of spatial heterogeneity in lung cancer. Turning to the study itself: Alpha-chain sequences were detected in numbers that were consistently lower than beta-chain sequences.

Time point described: sample taken at primary tumor resection. No cells were sorted before sequencing. The whole RNA sequenced was extracted from tumor, nontumor lung or frozen PBMC. Findings and caveats of the study: Counts that tracked tumor mutation counts were those of expanded intratumoral alpha and beta TCRs.

TCRdb independently ran MiXCR on the 5' RACE reads; one entry per CDR3 protein. The sample shows fewer than 3,500 distinct CDR3 sequences, over 5% of them seen only once. Sequencing was performed on lung tumor tissue, taken at surgery. The source of this sequence is a male donor with early-stage non-small cell lung cancer. This chain links TRBV19 with TRBJ2-3; TRBD2 matches 8 bases. DNA for the CDR3: TGTGCCAGTAGTTTAGCGGGAAGGGCAGATACGCAGTATTTT. It specifies CASSLAGRADTQYF.